One and the same sample provided the 10 T cell receptor beta chains below, sequenced in a study. One entry per CDR3 protein, called by TCRdb with MiXCR from the 5' RACE reads. The table records tens of thousands of distinct CDR3 sequences, over 15% of them present only once. Sequencing used naive CD4+ T cells sorted from a lymph node. Subset defined: naive CD4+ T cells, CD4+CD45RA+CD25-. The receptors here all came from a female donor with breast cancer.

CDR3 loop: CASSYSNQETQYF. The CDR3 coding sequence is TGCGCCAGCAGCTATAGTAATCAAGAGACCCAGTACTTC. The V call is TRBV5-1, the J call TRBJ2-5; D is ambiguous. Germline V CDR1 and CDR2: SGHRS, YFSETQ. The length of the CDR3 is 13 residues. V was pared by 3 bases and J by 2 bases, with 8 bases between. The whole variable domain, filled in from reference TRBV5-1 and TRBJ2-5, reads KAGVTQTPRYLIKTRGQQVTLSCSPISGHRSVSWYQQTPGQGLQFLFEYFSETQRNKGNFPGRFSGRQFSNSRSEMNVSTLELGDSALYLCASSYSNQETQYFGPGTRLLVL.

As to this clonotype: This may be a read error, as it is one base from a much larger clone. The rearrangement links TRBV5-1 to TRBJ2-3; no definite D call. CDR1 SGHRS and CDR2 YFSETQ come from the germline V gene. V shed 2 bases and J shed 0 bases, with 10 bases lying between them. This CDR3 contains 15 residues. CDR3 sequence (DNA): TGCGCCAGCAGCTTAAGCACAACTAGCACAGATACGCAGTATTTT. This encodes CASSLSTTSTDTQYF.

This sequence joins TRBV7-2 and TRBJ2-1, with TRBD1 matching 9 bases. The CDR3 is 15 residues long. With 5 bases clipped from V and 2 bases from J, the junction kept 4 bases outside the gene matches. Germline V gives CDR1 SGHTA, CDR2 FQGNSA. CDR3 DNA: TGTGCCAGCAGCCTCGGGACAGGGCCCTACAATGAGCAGTTCTTC. As protein: CASSLGTGPYNEQFF.

J is TRBJ1-1 and V is TRBV7-2, with unresolved D. This CDR3 has 14 residues. Germline loops: CDR1 SGHTA, CDR2 FQGNSA. The V end lost 2 bases, the J end lost 0 bases, and 7 bases lay between the germline ends. CDR3 in amino acids: CASSLSRLNTEAFF. In nucleotides, the CDR3 is TGTGCCAGCAGCTTAAGTAGGTTGAACACTGAAGCTTTCTTT.

The CDR3 bases are TGTGCCAGCAGTTTACAGGGGGGGGGAGAGACCCAGTACTTC. Protein sequence: CASSLQGGGETQYF. The chain uses TRBV28 and TRBJ2-5; D may correspond to TRBD1 or TRBD2 (7 bases each). V was trimmed by 2 bases and J by 4 bases, leaving 11 bases between them. Germline loops: CDR1 MDHEN, CDR2 SYDVKM. This CDR3 comprises 14 residues.

Worth noting for this clonotype: Relative to the germline gene, one junction end is altered; a read error may explain this. V is TRBV7-6 and J is TRBJ2-7, with D perhaps matching TRBD2 (5 bases). From germline, CDR1 is SGHVS and CDR2 FNYEAQ. The CDR3 spans 14 residues. The CDR3 loop reads CASRLAGGSYEQYF. CDR3 nucleotides: TGTGCCAGCCGCTTAGCTGGAGGCTCCTACGAGCAGTACTTC.

This clonotype was detected a few times. The chain couples TRBV2 to TRBJ1-4; TRBD1 matches 10 bases. This CDR3 has 15 residues. The V segment lost 8 bases and the J segment 10 bases; nucleotides outside the gene matches: 13. Germline V gene data show CDR1 as SNHLY and CDR2 as FYNNEI. The chain's CDR3 is CASGRRQGASGKLFF. Here the CDR3 DNA reads TGTGCCAGCGGCCGGCGACAGGGGGCATCGGGAAAACTGTTTTTT.

In the case of this clonotype: A junction end diverges from the germline sequence, so it may reflect a read error. This chain uses TRBV5-1 with TRBJ2-5, with no clear D. The germline gives CDR1 SGHRS, CDR2 YFSETQ. The CDR3 extends over 14 amino acids. CDR3 amino acids: CTSSLNGIGETQYF. In DNA, the CDR3 is TGCACCAGCAGCTTGAACGGAATCGGAGAGACCCAGTACTTC.

This clonotype came up many times. The chain carries TRBV5-5 and TRBJ2-5; D call uncertain. CDR3 length: 11 residues. The V end lost 4 bases, the J end lost 9 bases, and 10 bases lay between the germline ends. Germline CDR1 reads SGHKS; CDR2 reads YYEKEE (reference sequence). As DNA, the CDR3 is TGTGCCAGCAGCCTCCTCATGGCCCAGTACTTC. It encodes CASSLLMAQYF.

This clonotype was seen repeatedly, ten times or more. The chain is built from TRBV6-5 and TRBJ1-5; 7 bases are shared with TRBD1. The CDR3 is made up of 15 amino acids. Unmatched junction bases numbered 5, after V lost 0 bases and J lost 6 bases. Germline lookup yields CDR1 MNHEY and CDR2 SVGAGI. For the CDR3, the DNA is TGTGCCAGCAGTTACTCGGGCCCAGGGGGTCAGCCCCAGCATTTT. It is translated as CASSYSGPGGQPQHF.